Presented here are 28 T cell receptor beta chains from one specimen sequenced in a study of low-dose radiotherapy and immunotherapy resistance in tumors. The time point denotes: before trial treatment. Gene-specific TRAV and TRBV primers were used for first-strand cDNA, covering alpha and beta chains. The TCRs were subjected to amplification over approximately 19 PCR cycles employing a constant-region primer in conjunction with a V-primer adapter. TCRdb analysed the reads with MiXCR anew, one entry per CDR3 protein. The sample has 30,000 to 50,000 distinct CDR3 sequences, 25% to 40% seen once. The specimen was PBMCs, collected before treatment. These receptor sequences come from a male donor with gallbladder cancer.

The rearrangement joins TRBV12-3 or TRBV12-4 to TRBJ2-1; 15 bases are shared with TRBD2. CDR3 length: 16 residues. After removal of 5 bases from V and 4 bases from J, the junction contained 3 bases not matched to a gene. CDR3 coding DNA: TGTGCCAGCAGTACGGGACTAGCGGGAGGTTACAATGAGCAGTTCTTC. As protein: CASSTGLAGGYNEQFF.

This clonotype was picked up many times. This chain joins TRBV3-1 and TRBJ1-5; D might be TRBD1 (6 bases). The CDR3 is 18 residues long. Trimming removed 3 bases at V and 0 bases at J, with 18 bases between. Germline V gene data show CDR1 as LGHDT and CDR2 as YNNKEL (reference sequence). CDR3 DNA: TGTGCCAGCAGCCAGGGCCCCTCGGACAGCTATAGCAATCAGCCCCAGCATTTT. Its translation is CASSQGPSDSYSNQPQHF.

This clonotype is deemed medium-sized. V and J are TRBV29-1 and TRBJ2-1; D is perhaps TRBD1 (6 bases). CDR3 size: 16 residues. In germline, CDR1 is SQVTM, CDR2 ANQGSEA. V lost 4 bases and J 8 bases, leaving 24 bases between the germline ends. CDR3: CSVGLQPGQTRDEQFF. CDR3 in DNA: TGCAGCGTTGGGTTACAGCCGGGACAAACTAGGGATGAGCAGTTCTTC.

V and J are TRBV12-3 or TRBV12-4 and TRBJ1-5; D is possibly TRBD1 (5 bases). V was trimmed by 5 bases and J by 11 bases, leaving 13 bases between them. This CDR3 is built from 12 residues. DNA of the CDR3: TGTGCCAGCAGTCCTCAGGGACTCGCCCAGCATTTT. Encoded protein: CASSPQGLAQHF.

Worth noting for this clonotype: This sequence is one base from a far larger clone and is likely a read error. The gene calls are TRBV27 and TRBJ1-3, with 7 bases matching TRBD1. This CDR3 contains 17 residues. Germline values: CDR1 MNHEY, CDR2 SMNVEV (reference sequence). The CDR3 loop reads CASGNRGASHSGITIYF. Written as DNA, the CDR3 is TGTGCCAGCGGCAACAGGGGAGCATCACACTCTGGAATCACCATATATTTT.

This clonotype was seen ten or more times. This rearrangement joins TRBV3-1 to TRBJ1-2; D remains unclear. V was shortened by 0 bases and J by 5 bases, with 4 bases between the two germline ends. The CDR3 consists of 12 residues. In germline, CDR1 is LGHDT, CDR2 YNNKEL (reference sequence). Here the CDR3 reads CASSQDRYGYTF. CDR3 sequence (DNA): TGTGCCAGCAGCCAAGATAGATATGGCTACACCTTC.

About this clonotype itself: Given a far larger clone just one base away, this is likely a sequencing read error. The chain recombines TRBV28 with TRBJ2-7; perhaps TRBD2 as D (7 bases). This CDR3 spans 15 amino acids. Looked up from germline, CDR1 is MDHEN and CDR2 is SYDVKM. Trimming took 10 bases from V and 7 from J, leaving 26 bases between them. The CDR3 DNA follows: TGTGCCACCTGCTCAGGGGCAGCGGGGAACCATGAGCAGTACTTC. Its protein product is CATCSGAAGNHEQYF.

This clonotype was recorded many times. The J gene is TRBJ2-3, the V gene TRBV6-1, with D unresolved. V lost 6 bases, J lost 1 base, and 11 bases lay in between. This CDR3 region has 14 residues. Germline lookup yields CDR1 MNHNS and CDR2 SASEGT. The CDR3 coding sequence is TGTGCCAGCAGCCAACAGCTGGGCACAGATACGCAGTATTTT. Amino acids: CASSQQLGTDTQYF.

The chain recombines TRBV10-3 with TRBJ2-5; TRBD2 matches at 7 bases. J gave up 1 base and V 0 bases, and 2 bases lay outside the gene matches. From germline, CDR1 is ENHRY and CDR2 SYGVKD. CDR3 length: 15 residues. The DNA for the CDR3 is TGTGCCATCAGTGAGTCGGGGGGGGTCCAAGAGACCCAGTACTTC. Translation gives CAISESGGVQETQYF.

Many counts were recorded for this clonotype. The CDR3 nucleotides are TGTGCCAGCAGCTACACGACAGGGTACTACGAGCAGTACTTC. Translated, it gives CASSYTTGYYEQYF. This sequence joins TRBV7-9 and TRBJ2-7, with 7 bases that match TRBD1. Germline lookup yields CDR1 SEHNR and CDR2 FQNEAQ (reference sequence). This CDR3 spans 14 amino acids. V trimming: 4 bases; J trimming: 3 bases; junction bases outside the gene matches: 6.

By proportion, this clonotype is medium-sized (0.01 to 0.1%). CDR3 region: CASSPRLAGRLYEQYF. For the CDR3, the DNA is TGTGCCAGCAGCCCTCGACTAGCGGGCCGCCTCTACGAGCAGTACTTC. The chain recombines TRBV13 with TRBJ2-7; 10 bases are shared with TRBD2. Trimming took 5 bases from V and 3 from J; bases not matched to a gene: 10. Per germline, CDR1 PRHDT and CDR2 FYEKMQ (reference sequence). This CDR3 is 16 amino acids long.

This clonotype showed up many times. The J gene is TRBJ1-4, the V gene TRBV15, with D perhaps TRBD1 (5 bases). Trimming removed 7 bases from V and 6 bases from J, with 15 bases in between. The germline V gene has CDR1 LNHNV and CDR2 YYDKDF (reference sequence). The CDR3 spans 14 residues. The DNA for the CDR3 is TGTGCCACCAATAAGGGACCGACGCATGAAAAACTGTTTTTT. It is translated as CATNKGPTHEKLFF.

This clonotype was counted at least ten times. The chain uses TRBV7-4 and TRBJ2-4; D possibly corresponds to TRBD2 (5 bases). The CDR3 runs to 15 residues. V lost 2 bases and J lost 5, with 13 bases in between. Germline loops: CDR1 SGHVT, CDR2 SQSDAQ. This chain's CDR3 is CASSLSGGGQNIQYF. The DNA of the CDR3 is TGTGCCAGCAGCTTATCCGGCGGAGGCCAAAACATTCAGTACTTC. The full variable domain, in which reference TRBV7-4 and TRBJ2-4 provide the parts outside the CDR3, is GAGVSQSPRYKVAKRGRDVALRCDSISGHVTLYWYRQTLGQGSEVLTYSQSDAQRDKSGRPSGRFSAERPERSVSTLKIQRTEQGDSAVYLCASSLSGGGQNIQYFGAGTRLSVL.

In the case of this clonotype: A far larger clone is one base from this, pointing to a likely read error. The CDR3 DNA reads TGTGCCAGCAGCCTAGGGACGGGTAGCTCCTACGAGCAGTTCTTC. Translated, it gives CASSLGTGSSYEQFF. The rearrangement links TRBV2 to TRBJ2-1; D tentatively reads TRBD1 or TRBD2 (5 bases each). Germline V gene data show CDR1 as SNHLY and CDR2 as FYNNEI. V lost 6 bases to trimming and J lost 10 bases, with 22 bases between them. This CDR3 comprises 15 residues. The full variable domain, completed using reference TRBV2 and TRBJ2-1, is EPEVTQTPSHQVTQMGQEVILRCVPISNHLYFYWYRQILGQKVEFLVSFYNNEISEKSEIFDDQFSVERPDGSNFTLKIRSTKLEDSAMYFCASSLGTGSSYEQFFGPGTRLTVL.

V is TRBV11-2 and J is TRBJ2-3; 11 bases align to TRBD2. The CDR3 sequence is 17 residues long. The germline V gene has CDR1 SGHAT and CDR2 FQNNGV. Trimming removed 4 bases from V and 3 bases from J; junction bases left unmatched: 9. The DNA of the CDR3 is TGTGCCAGCAGCTCCACCCCGGCTAGCGGGAGGACAGATACGCAGTATTTT. It translates to CASSSTPASGRTDTQYF.

This clonotype was detected many times. This rearrangement joins TRBV7-2 to TRBJ2-1; D is unresolved. Germline CDR1 reads SGHTA; CDR2 reads FQGNSA. The CDR3 has 12 amino acids. V shed 5 bases and J shed 6 bases, with 8 bases lying between them. The CDR3 region is CASSPPSNEQFF. CDR3 nucleotides: TGTGCCAGCAGCCCACCCTCCAATGAGCAGTTCTTC.

V gene TRBV5-6 combines with J gene TRBJ2-7; TRBD1 matches 9 bases. This CDR3 region has 17 residues. With V trimmed by 1 base and J by 5 bases, 13 bases remained unmatched. Germline CDR1 and CDR2: SGHDT and YYEEEE. CDR3 sequence reads: CASSLFGYRDRADEQYF. As DNA, the CDR3 is TGTGCCAGCAGCTTGTTCGGGTACCGGGACAGGGCCGACGAGCAGTACTTC.

In its sample, this clonotype was seen many times. V gene TRBV27 combines with J gene TRBJ2-4, with TRBD1 as a possible D gene (6 bases). V dropped 7 bases and J dropped 8 bases, with 9 bases sitting between them. This CDR3 contains 11 residues. From germline, CDR1 is MNHEY and CDR2 SMNVEV (reference sequence). CDR3: CASTSGDIQYF. The CDR3 bases are TGTGCCAGCACCTCAGGGGACATTCAGTACTTC.

This clonotype was detected ten times or more. V is TRBV2 and J is TRBJ2-5, with D perhaps being TRBD1 or TRBD2 (5 bases each). The V end was cut by 6 bases, the J end by 10 bases, with 15 bases between. In germline, CDR1 is SNHLY, CDR2 FYNNEI. This CDR3 region has 12 residues. CDR3 in amino acids: CASRTTGTGQYF. In nucleotides, the CDR3 is TGTGCCAGCAGGACGACCGGGACGGGCCAGTACTTC. Combining the CDR3 with reference TRBV2 and TRBJ2-5 gives the whole variable domain EPEVTQTPSHQVTQMGQEVILRCVPISNHLYFYWYRQILGQKVEFLVSFYNNEISEKSEIFDDQFSVERPDGSNFTLKIRSTKLEDSAMYFCASRTTGTGQYFGPGTRLLVL.

This chain joins TRBV5-1 and TRBJ2-3; 9 positions agree with TRBD1. Germline CDR1 SGHRS, CDR2 YFSETQ. CDR3 length equals 15 residues. The J segment lost 4 bases and the V segment lost 5 bases, leaving 8 bases of the junction unmatched. DNA for the CDR3: TGCGCCAGCAGGGTGGGACAGGGAAGTCCAGATACGCAGTATTTT. Its translation: CASRVGQGSPDTQYF.

This clonotype has a count of ten or more. This sequence joins TRBV29-1 and TRBJ1-4; TRBD1 might be the D (5 bases). This CDR3 spans 13 amino acids. Germline loops: CDR1 SQVTM, CDR2 ANQGSEA. V lost 7 bases, J lost 6 bases, and 15 bases lay in between. CDR3 nucleotides: TGCAGCGCCGGGGACGGCCGACATGAAAAACTGTTTTTT. Translating gives CSAGDGRHEKLFF.

About this clonotype: It is likely a read error: a sequence one base away is far more abundant. V usage is TRBV6-5 and J usage is TRBJ2-3; the D is unclear. CDR3 length: 15 residues. V shed 8 bases and J shed 4 bases, with 19 bases lying between them. CDR1 and CDR2 from the germline V gene are MNHEY and SVGAGI. The CDR3, as DNA: TGTGCCAGCCCGCGGAACCAAAGGTTCTCAGATACGCAGTATTTT. Residues: CASPRNQRFSDTQYF.

This clonotype was recorded at least ten times. The chain has TRBV3-1 and TRBJ1-2; D is uncertain. This CDR3 is 16 amino acids long. Germline values: CDR1 LGHDT, CDR2 YNNKEL (reference sequence). V lost 0 bases, J lost 8 bases, and 19 bases lay in between. This CDR3 is CASSQEAAGRTVGYTF. CDR3 sequence (DNA): TGTGCCAGCAGCCAAGAGGCCGCTGGGAGGACGGTAGGCTACACCTTC.

Only a few counts were recorded for this clonotype. The J gene is TRBJ2-7, the V gene TRBV12-3 or TRBV12-4; D perhaps matches TRBD2 (6 bases). With 4 bases removed from V and 5 bases from J, the gap between germline ends came to 9 bases. This CDR3 spans 12 amino acids. The CDR3 coding sequence is TGTGCCAGCAGTTGGGGGGACCACGAGCAGTACTTC. It is translated as CASSWGDHEQYF.

This clonotype came up many times. The chain is built from TRBV28 and TRBJ2-5; the match to TRBD1 covers 11 bases. V dropped 5 bases and J dropped 5; count of bases not matched to a gene: 10. The CDR3 consists of 16 residues. Per germline, CDR1 MDHEN and CDR2 SYDVKM. The CDR3 DNA follows: TGTGCCAGCAGTCCAAGGACAGGGGGCTTCGGGGAGACCCAGTACTTC. Translation: CASSPRTGGFGETQYF.

About this clonotype itself: At one boundary the junction diverges from the germline segment, which might be a read error. The chain uses TRBV18 and TRBJ2-7; 7 nucleotides align to TRBD1. Germline V lookup: CDR1 KGHSH, CDR2 LQKENI. The CDR3 runs to 12 residues. CDR3 in DNA: TGTGCCAGCTCGCCCGACGACAGGGTCGGCCACTTC. Its translation: CASSPDDRVGHF.

This clonotype was seen repeatedly, ten times or more. J is TRBJ2-3 and V is TRBV4-1; D unresolved. The length of the CDR3 is 14 residues. Germline assignment: CDR1 MGHRA and CDR2 YSYEKL. The V and J ends lost 7 bases and 0 bases respectively, with 11 bases between them. In nucleotides, the CDR3 is TGCGCCAGCAAGCGAGGCACTAGCACAGATACGCAGTATTTT. It yields the protein CASKRGTSTDTQYF.

At least ten counts were recorded for this clonotype. This rearrangement joins TRBV6-6 to TRBJ2-3, with 9 bases lining up with TRBD2. With V trimmed by 8 bases and J by 1 base, 7 bases remained unmatched. CDR3 length: 15 residues. Germline CDR1 and CDR2: MNHNY and SVGAGI (reference sequence). In DNA, the CDR3 is TGTGCCAGCCGCGGACTAGCGTCGGGCACAGATACGCAGTATTTT. Its protein is CASRGLASGTDTQYF.